This TCR beta chain was sequenced for a study of blood T cell repertoires in COVID-19. Study at large: Samples of COVID-19 (acute and convalescent) were obtained from the United States, Italy and Spain. From T cells, B-cell-depleted T cells, or PBMCs came the material, which was cDNA or gDNA.

This clone has only a few counts. V was pared by 4 bases and J by 0 bases, with 6 bases of the junction left unmatched. In germline, CDR1 is SGDLS, CDR2 YYNGEE. This CDR3 has 16 amino acids. In the source study's methods: By means of reference gene primer amplification, nucleated cell counts were estimated. Measured with immunoSEQ multiplex PCR; TCRdb has only the in-frame clones, and not every one. V, J and clone size derive from that table, while D and trimming were established from the DNA sequence. This sample has fewer than 110,000 clones, with about 91% found just once. What was sequenced was peripheral blood. V gene TRBV9 combines with J gene TRBJ1-3, with 8 bases identical to TRBD1. The receptor comes from a human donor in a cohort sampled during active COVID-19. Here the CDR3 reads CASSPRTGTSGNTIYF. The CDR3 DNA is TGTGCCAGCAGCCCGAGGACAGGGACCTCTGGAAACACCATATATTTT.